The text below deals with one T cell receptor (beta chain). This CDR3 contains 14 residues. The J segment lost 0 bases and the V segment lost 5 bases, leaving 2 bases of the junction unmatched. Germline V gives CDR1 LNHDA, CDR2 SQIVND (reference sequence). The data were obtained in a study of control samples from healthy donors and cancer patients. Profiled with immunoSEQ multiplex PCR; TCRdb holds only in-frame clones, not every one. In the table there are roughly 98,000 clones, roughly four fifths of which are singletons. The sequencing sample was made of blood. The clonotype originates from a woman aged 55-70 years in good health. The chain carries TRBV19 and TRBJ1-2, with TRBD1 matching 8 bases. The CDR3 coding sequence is TGTGCCAGTAGTGTACAGGGGGCTAACTATGGCTACACCTTC. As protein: CASSVQGANYGYTF.